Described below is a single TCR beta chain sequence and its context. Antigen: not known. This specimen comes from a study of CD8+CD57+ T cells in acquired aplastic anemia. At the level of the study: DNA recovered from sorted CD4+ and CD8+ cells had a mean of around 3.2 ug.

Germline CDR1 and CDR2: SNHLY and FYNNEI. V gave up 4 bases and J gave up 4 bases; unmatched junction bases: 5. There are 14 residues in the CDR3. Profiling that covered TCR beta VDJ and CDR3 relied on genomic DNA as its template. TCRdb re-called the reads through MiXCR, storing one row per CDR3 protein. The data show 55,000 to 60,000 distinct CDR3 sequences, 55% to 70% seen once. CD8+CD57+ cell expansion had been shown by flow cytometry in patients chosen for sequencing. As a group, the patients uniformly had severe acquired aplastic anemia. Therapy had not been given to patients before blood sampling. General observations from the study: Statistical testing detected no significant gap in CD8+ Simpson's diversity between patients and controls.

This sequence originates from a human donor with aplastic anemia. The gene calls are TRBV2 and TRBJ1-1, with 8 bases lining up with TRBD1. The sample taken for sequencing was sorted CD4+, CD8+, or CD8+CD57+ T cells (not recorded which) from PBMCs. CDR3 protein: CASSGQGMGTEAFF. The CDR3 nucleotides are TGTGCCAGCAGTGGACAGGGGATGGGCACTGAAGCTTTCTTT.